These 25 T cell receptor beta chains came from one sample sequenced in a study of CD8+CD57+ T cells in acquired aplastic anemia. TCR beta VDJ and CDR3 profiling used genomic DNA as template. Each CDR3 protein is one row after TCRdb ran MiXCR on the reads. The sample includes some 70,000 distinct CDR3 sequences, around 50% of them seen just once. Sequencing input: sorted CD4+, CD8+, or CD8+CD57+ T cells (not recorded which) from PBMCs. The receptors were gathered from a human donor in good health, serving as a control.

A note on this clonotype: Given the absence of the conserved phenylalanine or tryptophan at the CDR3 end, a read error is likely. The gene calls are TRBV9 and TRBJ1-2; D remains ambiguous. V was trimmed by 4 bases and J by 4 bases, leaving 11 bases between them. The CDR3 runs 13 residues. Germline V gene lookup returns CDR1 SGDLS and CDR2 YYNGEE. The CDR3 DNA reads as TGTGCCAGCAGCCCAAGTGGCAGCTATGGCTACACCCTC. Residues: CASSPSGSYGYTL.

This clonotype was recorded many times. The V call is TRBV27, the J call TRBJ1-1; D not certain. The ends were cut back, 4 bases at V and 4 bases at J, with 10 bases in the middle. This CDR3 is 13 amino acids long. Looked up from germline, CDR1 is MNHEY and CDR2 is SMNVEV (reference sequence). CDR3 sequence: CASSSMVITEAFF. CDR3 in DNA: TGTGCCAGCAGTTCGATGGTAATCACTGAAGCTTTCTTT.

The chain uses TRBV7-9 and TRBJ1-2; D is uncertain. This CDR3 has 13 residues. The germline gives CDR1 SEHNR, CDR2 FQNEAQ (reference sequence). Trimming removed 0 bases at V and 14 bases at J, with 16 bases between. The DNA for the CDR3 is TGTGCCAGCAGCTTAGCGGAGACGGACCGCCTGACCTTC. It translates to CASSLAETDRLTF.

V and J are TRBV2 and TRBJ1-2; 8 positions agree with TRBD1. Germline V CDR1 and CDR2: SNHLY, FYNNEI. This CDR3 has 13 amino acids. The V segment lost 10 bases and the J segment 8 bases; nucleotides outside the gene matches: 12. As DNA, the CDR3 is TGTGCCACGTGGACAGGGCAGAAAACCGGCTACACCTTC. Protein product: CATWTGQKTGYTF.

This clonotype occurred once. V usage is TRBV29-1 and J usage is TRBJ2-7; 8 nucleotides line up with TRBD1. J was trimmed by 6 bases and V by 0 bases; bases with no gene match: 1. CDR3 length: 12 residues. Germline V gene data show CDR1 as SQVTM and CDR2 as ANQGSEA. The CDR3 protein is CSVEDTGGEQYF. CDR3 coding DNA: TGCAGCGTTGAAGACACAGGGGGCGAGCAGTACTTC.

The table lists this clonotype with many counts. This chain joins TRBV7-8 and TRBJ2-7, with D possibly matching TRBD1 (5 bases). The V end was cut by 1 base, the J end by 3 bases, with 19 bases between. The germline CDR1 and CDR2 sequences are SGHVS and FQNEAQ. The CDR3 sequence is 17 residues long. CDR3 coding DNA: TGTGCCAGCAGCTTAGGATTAGGGGAAGGTTACCTCTACGAGCAGTACTTC. This sequence encodes CASSLGLGEGYLYEQYF.

DNA for the CDR3: TGTGCCAGCAGTCACCTGGGGGCGAACACTGAAGCTTTCTTT. It yields the protein CASSHLGANTEAFF. The chain uses TRBV25-1 and TRBJ1-1; possibly TRBD1 for D (6 bases). The CDR3 sequence is 14 residues long. Trimming pared 5 bases from V and 1 base from J, leaving 11 bases between. Germline CDR1 is MGHDK and CDR2 is SYGVNS. The full variable domain, with the rest looked up from reference TRBV25-1 and TRBJ1-1, is EADIYQTPRYLVIGTGKKITLECSQTMGHDKMYWYQQDPGMELHLIHYSYGVNSTEKGDLSSESTVSRIRTEHFPLTLESARPSHTSQYLCASSHLGANTEAFFGQGTRLTVV.

This chain uses TRBV2 with TRBJ2-5, with D maybe TRBD1 (6 bases). Trimming left V 8 bases short and J 3 bases short, with 13 bases between. Germline V gives CDR1 SNHLY, CDR2 FYNNEI. The CDR3 sequence is 13 residues long. The CDR3 reads CASEDGTKETQYF. DNA for the CDR3: TGTGCCAGCGAGGACGGGACAAAAGAGACCCAGTACTTC.

This clonotype was seen ten or more times. The CDR3 region is CASSQEGVNTEAFF. The CDR3 DNA is TGCGCCAGCAGCCAAGAAGGCGTGAACACTGAAGCTTTCTTT. The gene calls are TRBV4-1 and TRBJ1-1; D not resolved. With 0 bases removed from V and 0 bases from J, the gap between germline ends came to 5 bases. Per germline, CDR1 MGHRA and CDR2 YSYEKL. CDR3 size: 14 residues.

Regarding this clonotype: One junction end disagrees with the germline gene, perhaps due to a read error. The J gene is TRBJ1-2, the V gene TRBV20-1; D not certain. The CDR3 totals 9 residues. Germline values: CDR1 DFQATT, CDR2 SNEGSKA (reference sequence). The CDR3 here is CSANHGYTF. The CDR3, as DNA: TGCAGTGCTAACCATGGCTACACCTTC.

This clonotype occurred a few times. This could be a read error, since a much larger clone is one nucleotide away. The CDR3 does not end in the conserved phenylalanine or tryptophan, so this is likely a read error. The chain uses TRBV6-1 and TRBJ2-1; either TRBD1 or TRBD2 may supply D (5 bases each). The CDR3 is 12 amino acids. Germline V gene data show CDR1 as MNHNS and CDR2 as SASEGT. The DNA of the CDR3 is TGTGCCAGCAGGGAAGTGGGGGATGAGCAGTTCCTC. Its protein product is CASREVGDEQFL.

In this sample, this clonotype is medium-sized. The DNA of the CDR3 is TGTGCCAGCAGTGATTGGACAGGGGGCTCCTACGAGCAGTACTTC. Translation: CASSDWTGGSYEQYF. The genes are TRBV2 and TRBJ2-7; 10 nucleotides align to TRBD1. CDR3 length: 15 amino acids. V lost 3 bases to trimming and J lost 0 bases; unmatched junction nucleotides: 2. The germline V gene has CDR1 SNHLY and CDR2 FYNNEI. Full variable domain (missing parts from reference TRBV2 and TRBJ2-7): EPEVTQTPSHQVTQMGQEVILRCVPISNHLYFYWYRQILGQKVEFLVSFYNNEISEKSEIFDDQFSVERPDGSNFTLKIRSTKLEDSAMYFCASSDWTGGSYEQYFGPGTRLTVT.

This clonotype is categorized as medium-sized. The V and J genes are TRBV2 and TRBJ2-1; no firm D call. The V end was cut by 7 bases, the J end by 8 bases, with 12 bases between. This CDR3 region has 12 residues. Looked up from germline, CDR1 is SNHLY and CDR2 is FYNNEI. CDR3 bases: TGTGCCAGCATGGGCCAAGGCGATGAGCAGTTCTTC. It yields the protein CASMGQGDEQFF.

In this sample, this clonotype turned up many times. This chain connects TRBV12-3 or TRBV12-4 to TRBJ2-1, with D perhaps matching TRBD2 (5 bases). This CDR3 has 14 amino acids. V lost 6 bases and J 7 bases, leaving 16 bases between the germline ends. The CDR3: CASSPMGVRNEQFF. The CDR3 nucleotides read TGTGCCAGCAGCCCCATGGGAGTACGGAATGAGCAGTTCTTC.

This chain uses TRBV20-1 with TRBJ2-7; D assignment may be TRBD1 or TRBD2 (5 bases each). The CDR3 extends over 15 amino acids. Trimming took 5 bases from V and 0 from J, leaving 17 bases between them. The germline CDR1 and CDR2 sequences are DFQATT and SNEGSKA (reference sequence). The CDR3 loop is CSAQRGAGISYEQYF. CDR3 nucleotides: TGCAGTGCTCAGAGAGGGGCAGGGATCTCCTACGAGCAGTACTTC.

The chain combines TRBV29-1 with TRBJ2-3; 9 bases are shared with TRBD2. V trimming: 5 bases; J trimming: 5 bases; junction bases outside the gene matches: 11. The CDR3 is 15 residues long. The germline CDR1 and CDR2 sequences are SQVTM and ANQGSEA. CDR3 coding DNA: TGCAGCGTTCCTATAGCGGGAGCACCCGGAGATACGCAGTATTTT. Its protein is CSVPIAGAPGDTQYF.

This clonotype was detected only once. The chain carries TRBV10-3 and TRBJ1-6; D not certain. The CDR3 sequence is 12 residues long. V lost 10 bases to trimming and J lost 10 bases, with 14 bases between them. Germline V gives CDR1 ENHRY, CDR2 SYGVKD. CDR3 sequence: CASATYRSPLHF. CDR3 nucleotides: TGTGCCAGTGCAACATACCGGTCACCCCTCCACTTT.

The V call is TRBV19, the J call TRBJ1-4; no reliable D call. The V and J ends lost 7 bases and 5 bases respectively, with 11 bases between them. In germline, CDR1 is LNHDA, CDR2 SQIVND (reference sequence). The CDR3 is 13 amino acids. CDR3 nucleotide sequence: TGTGCCAGTAAGCTTGGCAGGAATGAAAAACTGTTTTTT. It encodes CASKLGRNEKLFF.

The rearrangement links TRBV20-1 to TRBJ2-7; 7 bases are shared with TRBD2. Trimming removed 0 bases from V and 3 bases from J; junction bases left unmatched: 5. The CDR3 is made up of 14 amino acids. Germline values: CDR1 DFQATT, CDR2 SNEGSKA (reference sequence). CDR3 sequence: CSARDSAGDYEQYF. CDR3 DNA sequence: TGCAGTGCTAGAGATTCCGCGGGAGACTACGAGCAGTACTTC.

This clonotype is termed medium-sized. The V gene is TRBV7-9, the J gene TRBJ2-1; D gene ambiguous. V lost 4 bases to trimming and J lost 4 bases, with 5 bases between them. Germline CDR1 SEHNR, CDR2 FQNEAQ (reference sequence). The CDR3 is 12 residues long. The CDR3 loop reads CASSSYYNEQFF. The CDR3 coding sequence is TGTGCCAGCAGCTCGTATTACAATGAGCAGTTCTTC.

The CDR3 nucleotides are TGTGCCATCAGTGAACCCGGGGGGAGGTCGGATGAGCAGTTCTTC. This translates into CAISEPGGRSDEQFF. The chain joins TRBV10-3 to TRBJ2-1; 7 bases match TRBD2. The CDR3 has 15 amino acids. The V and J ends lost 3 bases and 8 bases, in that order; junction bases with no gene match: 10. CDR1 is ENHRY, CDR2 SYGVKD, per germline.

The V and J genes are TRBV19 and TRBJ1-2; 11 bases agree with TRBD1. CDR1 and CDR2 (germline): LNHDA, SQIVND (reference sequence). The ends lost 3 bases at V and 4 bases at J; junction bases unmatched: 4. The CDR3 spans 15 residues. CDR3 in DNA: TGTGCCAGTAGTATGGGGGACAGGGGGAGCTATGGCTACACCTTC. This encodes CASSMGDRGSYGYTF.

Comments on this clonotype: Since no conserved phenylalanine or tryptophan closes the CDR3, a read error is the likely cause. The chain links TRBV29-1 to TRBJ2-2; D unclear. CDR1 SQVTM and CDR2 ANQGSEA come from the germline V gene. Trimming cost V 5 bases and J 4 bases, with 11 bases left between them. CDR3 length: 13 residues. CDR3 residues: CSVRAESTGELFS. The DNA for the CDR3 is TGCAGCGTTCGGGCGGAAAGCACCGGGGAGCTGTTTTCT.

The chain is built from TRBV11-1 and TRBJ2-2; TRBD1 agrees at 8 bases. CDR3 length: 17 amino acids. V shed 2 bases and J 6 bases; nucleotides not matched to a gene: 11. Germline CDR1 reads SGHAT; CDR2 reads FQDESV (reference sequence). The CDR3 here is CASSLRDRYSVPGELFF. For the CDR3, the DNA is TGTGCCAGCAGCTTACGGGACAGGTACTCCGTCCCCGGGGAGCTGTTTTTT.

About this clonotype: One end of the junction fails to match germline, which may point to a read error. The rearrangement links TRBV12-3 or TRBV12-4 to TRBJ1-2, with D possibly TRBD1 on 6 matching bases. This CDR3 comprises 12 residues. The CDR3 here is CASSFGTSPNFF. DNA of the CDR3: TGTGCCAGCAGTTTTGGGACATCGCCCAACTTCTTC.